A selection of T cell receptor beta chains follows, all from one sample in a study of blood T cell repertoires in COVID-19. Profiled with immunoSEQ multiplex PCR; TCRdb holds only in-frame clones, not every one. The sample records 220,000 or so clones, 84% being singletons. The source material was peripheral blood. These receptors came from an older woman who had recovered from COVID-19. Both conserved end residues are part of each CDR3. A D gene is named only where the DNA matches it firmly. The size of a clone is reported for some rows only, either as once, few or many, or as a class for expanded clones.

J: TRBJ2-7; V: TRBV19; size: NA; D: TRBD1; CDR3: CASTPGGTGGGEQYF; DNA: TGTGCCAGTACCCCAGGCGGGACAGGGGGCGGCGAGCAGTACTTC
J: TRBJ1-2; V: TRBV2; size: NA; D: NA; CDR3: CASSETQGRSSYTF; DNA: TGTGCCAGCAGTGAAACTCAGGGGCGCAGCAGCTACACCTTC
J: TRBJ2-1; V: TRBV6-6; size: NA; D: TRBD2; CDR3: CASSYRLAGPNNEQFF; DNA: TGTGCCAGCAGTTACCGGTTAGCGGGACCCAACAATGAGCAGTTCTTC
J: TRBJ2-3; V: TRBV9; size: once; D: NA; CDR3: CASGPVGQADTQYF; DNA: TGTGCCAGCGGCCCGGTGGGGCAGGCAGATACGCAGTATTTT
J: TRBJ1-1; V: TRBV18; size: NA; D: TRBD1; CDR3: CASSPPTGSSTEAFF; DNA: TGTGCCAGCTCACCACCGACAGGGTCAAGCACTGAAGCTTTCTTT
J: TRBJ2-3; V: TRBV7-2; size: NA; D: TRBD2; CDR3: CASSQYSSGRGTDTQYF; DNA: TGTGCCAGCAGCCAGTACTCTAGCGGGAGAGGCACAGATACGCAGTATTTT
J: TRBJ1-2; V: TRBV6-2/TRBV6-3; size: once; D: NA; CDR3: CASSYLAYYGYTF; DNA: TGTGCCAGCAGTTACTTGGCCTACTATGGCTACACCTTC
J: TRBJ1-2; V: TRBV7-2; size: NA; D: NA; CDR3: CASSLVGQANYGYTF; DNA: TGTGCCAGCAGCTTAGTAGGTCAGGCCAACTATGGCTACACCTTC
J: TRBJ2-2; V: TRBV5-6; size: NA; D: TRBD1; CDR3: CASLRQGVANTGELFF; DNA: TGTGCCAGCTTGAGACAGGGGGTTGCGAACACCGGGGAGCTGTTTTTT
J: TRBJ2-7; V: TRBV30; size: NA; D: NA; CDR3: CAWSVRGGGTQYF; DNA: TGTGCCTGGAGTGTACGGGGCGGAGGGACGCAGTACTTC
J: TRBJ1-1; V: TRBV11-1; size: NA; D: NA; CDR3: CASSYSKEAFF; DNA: TGTGCCAGCAGCTACAGCAAGGAAGCTTTCTTT
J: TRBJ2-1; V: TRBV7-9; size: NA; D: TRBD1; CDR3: CASSLRDRGHEQFF; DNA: TGTGCCAGCAGCCTCCGGGACAGGGGCCATGAGCAGTTCTTC
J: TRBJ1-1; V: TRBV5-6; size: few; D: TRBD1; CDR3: CASSFNRGEAFF; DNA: TGTGCCAGCAGCTTCAACAGGGGGGAAGCTTTCTTT
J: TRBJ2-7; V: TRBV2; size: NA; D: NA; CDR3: CARRHPTGLKTYEQYF; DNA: TGTGCCAGAAGACATCCGACAGGACTTAAGACCTACGAGCAGTACTTC